This TCR beta chain is from a study of OX40 agonist ivuxolimab in advanced cancers. Relative to its sample, this clone is medium-sized. The antigen is undetermined. CDR3 length equals 13 residues. V was clipped by 4 bases and J by 2 bases, with 8 bases between them. Germline CDR1 SGHDN, CDR2 FVKESK. Sequencing used immunoSEQ multiplex PCR; TCRdb keeps in-frame clones, though not all of them. The repertoire holds approximately 20,000 clones, with 83% as singletons. Whole-study findings and limits: The antigens recognized by the expanded peripheral T cells, that is their antigen specificity, were not determined.

The V call is TRBV14, the J call TRBJ2-5; unclear D gene. The source was CD4+ or CD8+ T cells sorted from blood, collected in a trial of the OX40 agonist ivuxolimab. The receptor comes from an adult with an advanced solid tumor such as melanoma, head and neck, liver or kidney cancer. In DNA form, the CDR3 reads TGTGCCAGCAGCCCAACAGTGCAAGAGACCCAGTACTTC. Amino acid sequence: CASSPTVQETQYF.